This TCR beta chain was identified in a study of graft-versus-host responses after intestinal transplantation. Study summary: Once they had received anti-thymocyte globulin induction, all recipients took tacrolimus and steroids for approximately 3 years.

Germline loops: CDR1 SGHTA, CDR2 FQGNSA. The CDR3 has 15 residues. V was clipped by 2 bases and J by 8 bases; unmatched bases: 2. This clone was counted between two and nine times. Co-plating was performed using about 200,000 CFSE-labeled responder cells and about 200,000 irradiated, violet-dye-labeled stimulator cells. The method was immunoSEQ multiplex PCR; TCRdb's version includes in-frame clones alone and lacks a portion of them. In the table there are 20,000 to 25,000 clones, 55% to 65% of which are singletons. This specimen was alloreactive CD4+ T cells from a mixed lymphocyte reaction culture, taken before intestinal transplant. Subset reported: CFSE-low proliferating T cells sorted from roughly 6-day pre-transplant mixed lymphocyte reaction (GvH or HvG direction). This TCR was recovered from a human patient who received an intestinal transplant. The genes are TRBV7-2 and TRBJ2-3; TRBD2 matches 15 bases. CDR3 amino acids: CASSLRTSGGATQYF. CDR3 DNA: TGTGCCAGCAGCTTAAGGACTAGCGGGGGGGCTACGCAGTATTTT.